This entry lists 11 T cell receptor beta chains sequenced from one sample in a study of cytomegalovirus exposure and HLA in healthy donors. Primers for the PCR totalled 60 Vbeta and 13 Jbeta. Only in-frame clones appear in the TCRdb table, and some are missing; sequencing was by immunoSEQ multiplex PCR. The sample gives about 200,000 clones, approximately 80% of which show up once; around 1.5% is in the top ten. The sample consisted of PBMCs. These receptors came from a girl between 5 and 17 years old in good health and CMV-seronegative.

The V and J genes are TRBV7-4 and TRBJ1-1; D not certain. Germline loops: CDR1 SGHVT, CDR2 SQSDAQ. The V end lost 2 bases, the J end lost 2 bases, and 12 bases lay between the germline ends. The CDR3 is made up of 15 amino acids. CDR3 region: CASSLCPQFNTEAFF. The CDR3 DNA follows: TGTGCCAGCAGCTTATGTCCGCAGTTTAACACTGAAGCTTTCTTT.

This chain joins TRBV28 and TRBJ1-1; TRBD1 is a possible D gene (6 bases). The V end was cut by 3 bases, the J end by 3 bases, with 17 bases between. The CDR3 is made up of 16 amino acids. The germline V gene encodes CDR1 MDHEN and CDR2 SYDVKM. The CDR3 nucleotides are TGTGCCAGCAGTTTTACAGGGCTAAGGAAGGACACTGAAGCTTTCTTT. This translates into CASSFTGLRKDTEAFF.

This chain uses TRBV7-9 with TRBJ1-6, with unresolved D. The V gene's germline CDR1 is SEHNR and CDR2 FQNEAQ (reference sequence). The CDR3 runs to 16 residues. Between the trimmed V and J ends, which lost 6 bases and 7 bases, there was a span of 19 bases. CDR3 sequence: CASSPPKSGKNSPLHF. CDR3 nucleotide sequence: TGTGCCAGCAGTCCCCCCAAATCGGGGAAAAATTCACCCCTCCACTTT.

V gene TRBV5-1 combines with J gene TRBJ1-4, with 11 bases fitting TRBD1. The CDR3 is 21 residues long. V gave up 4 bases and J gave up 5 bases; unmatched junction bases: 22. Germline V gene sequence: CDR1 SGHRS, CDR2 YFSETQ. The CDR3 reads CASSRRTGGDHSVIGNEKLFF. The CDR3, as DNA: TGCGCCAGCAGCAGGCGGACAGGGGGCGATCATTCCGTTATTGGGAATGAAAAACTGTTTTTT.

The rearrangement links TRBV6-1 to TRBJ2-1; 9 nucleotides agree with TRBD1. From germline, CDR1 is MNHNS and CDR2 SASEGT. The CDR3 is 15 amino acids. J lost 10 bases, V lost 6 bases, and 13 bases had no gene match. The CDR3 nucleotides read TGTGCCAGCAGCCGATGGGGACAGGGACGAGTCGAGCAGTTCTTC. It specifies CASSRWGQGRVEQFF.

The rearrangement joins TRBV5-1 to TRBJ2-5; perhaps TRBD1 as D (6 bases). Trimming removed 5 bases from V and 5 bases from J, with 13 bases in between. The CDR3 has 13 residues. Germline lookup yields CDR1 SGHRS and CDR2 YFSETQ. CDR3 loop: CASRPGGGETQYF. DNA of the CDR3: TGCGCCAGCAGGCCTGGTGGGGGCGAGACCCAGTACTTC.

The rearrangement links TRBV1 to TRBJ2-3; whether TRBD2, the table's D call, matches the DNA was not checked. TRBV1 is noted as a pseudogene. The length of the CDR3 is 17 residues. The CDR3 sequence: CTSSQGVLAACTDTQYF. CDR3 nucleotide sequence: TGCACCAGCAGCCAAGGGGTACTAGCGGCCTGCACAGATACGCAGTATTTT.

This chain connects TRBV28 to TRBJ1-5, with 9 nucleotides matching TRBD1. Germline CDR1 is MDHEN and CDR2 is SYDVKM. This CDR3 has 18 amino acids. V gave up 6 bases and J gave up 2 bases; unmatched junction bases: 14. CDR3 coding DNA: TGTGCCAGCAGACCCTCCGGGACAGGGCTTCGAGGCAATCAGCCCCAGCATTTT. It is translated as CASRPSGTGLRGNQPQHF.

The chain is built from TRBV2 and TRBJ1-5; 11 nucleotides align to TRBD1. CDR3 size: 14 residues. The V segment lost 6 bases and the J segment 4 bases; nucleotides outside the gene matches: 2. The V gene's germline CDR1 is SNHLY and CDR2 FYNNEI. CDR3 coding DNA: TGTGCCAGCAGAGGGACAGGGGGGAATCAGCCCCAGCATTTT. Protein product: CASRGTGGNQPQHF.

A note on this clone: An end of the junction does not agree with germline; a read error may underlie this. J is TRBJ1-1 and V is TRBV6-5; 7 bases agree with TRBD1. CDR3 length: 15 residues. The germline gives CDR1 MNHEY, CDR2 SVGAGI. In nucleotides, the CDR3 is TGTGCCAGCGGTTACGGAAGGGGGCCTAACACTGAAGCTTTCTTT. Its protein is CASGYGRGPNTEAFF.

This clone was picked up one time. V is TRBV7-2 and J is TRBJ1-3, with D possibly matching TRBD1 (5 bases). Trimming cost V 1 base and J 4 bases, with 14 bases left between them. Germline V CDR1 and CDR2: SGHTA, FQGNSA. The CDR3 has 16 residues. CDR3 in amino acids: CASSLERGRVGNTIYF. The CDR3, as DNA: TGTGCCAGCAGCTTAGAAAGGGGCAGGGTCGGAAACACCATATATTTT.